The rows below give T cell receptor beta chains drawn from one sample of a study of cytomegalovirus exposure and HLA in healthy donors. The data were produced by immunoSEQ multiplex PCR, yet TCRdb's version contains in-frame clones alone and is incomplete. The sample has approximately 83,000 clones; 65% to 85% are singletons. Input material: PBMCs. These receptors all come from a man aged 18-30 years in good health and CMV-seronegative. CDR3s include the opening cysteine and the closing phenylalanine or tryptophan. D genes are given only for firm matches. Clone size is stated in some rows and not others, as once, few, many or a class when expanded.

D: -; size: -; J: TRBJ2-5; V: TRBV18; CDR3: CASSLGAGRETQYF; DNA: TGTGCCAGCTCACTGGGGGCTGGTCGGGAGACCCAGTACTTC
D: TRBD1; size: -; J: TRBJ1-1; V: TRBV14; CDR3: CASSQDFPGTVGTEAFF; DNA: TGTGCCAGCAGCCAAGATTTCCCCGGGACAGTTGGCACTGAAGCTTTCTTT
D: -; size: -; J: TRBJ2-5; V: TRBV7-2; CDR3: CASSTSTGDEETQYF; DNA: TGTGCCAGCAGCACCTCGACCGGGGATGAAGAGACCCAGTACTTC
D: TRBD1; size: -; J: TRBJ1-6; V: TRBV7-8; CDR3: CASSYRTGDVSPLHF; DNA: TGTGCCAGCAGCTATAGGACAGGGGATGTTTCACCCCTCCACTTT
D: -; size: once; J: TRBJ1-1; V: TRBV4-1; CDR3: CASSQDRDTEAFF; DNA: TGCGCCAGCAGCCAAGACAGGGACACTGAAGCTTTCTTT
D: TRBD2; size: -; J: TRBJ2-1; V: TRBV6-6; CDR3: CASSSVAGGSYNEQFF; DNA: TGTGCCAGCAGTTCAGTAGCGGGGGGGTCCTACAATGAGCAGTTCTTC
D: TRBD2; size: -; J: TRBJ2-7; V: TRBV5-1; CDR3: CASSSASSGSYEQYF; DNA: TGCGCCAGCAGCTCCGCCTCTAGCGGTTCCTACGAGCAGTACTTC
D: TRBD1; size: once; J: TRBJ2-7; V: TRBV5-1; CDR3: CASSLGDRGPYEQYF; DNA: TGCGCCAGCAGCTTGGGGGACAGGGGTCCCTACGAGCAGTACTTC
D: -; size: few; J: TRBJ2-1; V: TRBV18; CDR3: CASSPQTRDNEQFF; DNA: TGTGCCAGCTCACCACAGACCAGGGATAATGAGCAGTTCTTC
D: -; size: few; J: TRBJ1-2; V: TRBV30; CDR3: CAWSPGGHLNGYTF; DNA: TGTGCCTGGAGTCCGGGGGGGCACTTGAATGGCTACACCTTC
D: TRBD1; size: -; J: TRBJ2-1; V: TRBV28; CDR3: CASRSSRGPYTYNEQFF; DNA: TGTGCCAGCAGAAGCAGCAGGGGGCCCTATACTTACAATGAGCAGTTCTTC
D: -; size: -; J: TRBJ1-1; V: TRBV5-1; CDR3: CASSFHGGSLNTEAFF; DNA: TGCGCCAGCAGCTTCCACGGGGGATCCTTAAACACTGAAGCTTTCTTT
D: TRBD1; size: -; J: TRBJ1-5; V: TRBV5-5; CDR3: CASSEGQHSNQPQHF; DNA: TGTGCCAGCAGCGAGGGACAGCATAGCAATCAGCCCCAGCATTTT